This TCR beta chain was observed in a study of blood T cells in healthy people across ages. The CDR3 has 14 amino acids. The ends were cut back, 0 bases at V and 4 bases at J, with 6 bases in the middle. The germline CDR1 and CDR2 sequences are SGHTA and FQGNSA. Each sample used at least 6 million PBMCs. Study observations and caveats: Higher diversity, along with more naive CD4+ cells, distinguished long-lived donors from aged donors. Unknown CMV status may confound age-related changes in expanded clones.

Turning to this clonotype: The target antigen is unknown.

It was with a sample-barcoded 5' primer and a J-beta primer mix that a second PCR of about 6 to 12 cycles was run. Each cDNA molecule was tagged by a template-switch adaptor that had 12 random nucleotides. TCRdb re-called the 5' RACE reads through MiXCR, storing one row per CDR3 protein. The sample lists around 650,000 distinct CDR3 sequences; around two fifths were seen once. Sequenced: blood. V and J are TRBV7-2 and TRBJ2-2; tentatively, D is TRBD1 (5 bases). This clonotype originated in an elderly man in good health. The CDR3 coding sequence is TGTGCCAGCAGCTTAGCCAGGGTCACCGGGGAGCTGTTTTTT. Protein product: CASSLARVTGELFF.